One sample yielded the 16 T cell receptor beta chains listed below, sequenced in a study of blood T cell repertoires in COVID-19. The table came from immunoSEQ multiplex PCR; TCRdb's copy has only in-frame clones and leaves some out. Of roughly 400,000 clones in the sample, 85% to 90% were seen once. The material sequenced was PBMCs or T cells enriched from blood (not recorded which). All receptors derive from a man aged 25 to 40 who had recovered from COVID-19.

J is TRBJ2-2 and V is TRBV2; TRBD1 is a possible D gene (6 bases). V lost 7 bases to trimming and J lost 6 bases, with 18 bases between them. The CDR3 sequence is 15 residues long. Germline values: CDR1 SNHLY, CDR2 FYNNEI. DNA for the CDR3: TGTGCCAGCAAAACCTCAGGGGAATTCGCCGGGGAGCTGTTTTTT. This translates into CASKTSGEFAGELFF.

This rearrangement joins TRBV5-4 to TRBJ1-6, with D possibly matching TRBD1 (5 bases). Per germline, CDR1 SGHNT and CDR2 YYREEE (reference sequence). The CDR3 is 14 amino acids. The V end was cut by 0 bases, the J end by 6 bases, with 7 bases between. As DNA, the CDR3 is TGTGCCAGCAGCTTGGGGGGGGGTAATTCACCCCTCCACTTT. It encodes CASSLGGGNSPLHF.

CDR3 bases: TGCGCCAGCAGCCAACGAAAGACTAGCGGTTACAATGAGCAGTTCTTC. Protein sequence: CASSQRKTSGYNEQFF. The rearrangement links TRBV4-1 to TRBJ2-1; 9 nucleotides align to TRBD2. Trimming took 2 bases from V and 4 from J; bases not matched to a gene: 6. This CDR3 has 16 residues. Germline V gene sequence: CDR1 MGHRA, CDR2 YSYEKL.

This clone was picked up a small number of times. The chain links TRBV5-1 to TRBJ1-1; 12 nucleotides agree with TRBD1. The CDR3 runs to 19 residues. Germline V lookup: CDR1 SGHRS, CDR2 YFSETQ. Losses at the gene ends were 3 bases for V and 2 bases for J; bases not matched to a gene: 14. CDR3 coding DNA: TGCGCCAGCAGCTCCCTACCGGGACAGGGGGCCTTGAGAAACACTGAAGCTTTCTTT. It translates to CASSSLPGQGALRNTEAFF.

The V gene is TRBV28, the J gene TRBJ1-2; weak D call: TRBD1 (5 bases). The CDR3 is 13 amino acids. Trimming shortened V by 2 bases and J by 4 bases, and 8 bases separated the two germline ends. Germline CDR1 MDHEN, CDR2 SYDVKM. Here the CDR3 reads CASSLKDSYGYTF. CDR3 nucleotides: TGTGCCAGCAGTTTAAAAGACAGCTATGGCTACACCTTC.

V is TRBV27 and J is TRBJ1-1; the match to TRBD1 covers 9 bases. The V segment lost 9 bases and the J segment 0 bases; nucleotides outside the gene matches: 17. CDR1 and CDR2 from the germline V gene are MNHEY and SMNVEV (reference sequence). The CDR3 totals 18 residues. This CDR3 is CASQGLTGGPTLNTEAFF. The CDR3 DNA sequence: TGTGCCAGTCAAGGTCTTACAGGGGGCCCAACATTGAACACTGAAGCTTTCTTT.

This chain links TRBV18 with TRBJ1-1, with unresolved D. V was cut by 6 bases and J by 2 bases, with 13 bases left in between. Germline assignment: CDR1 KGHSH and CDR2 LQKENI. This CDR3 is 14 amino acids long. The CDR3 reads CASSLGSPNTEAFF. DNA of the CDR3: TGTGCCAGCTCCCTTGGGAGTCCTAACACTGAAGCTTTCTTT.

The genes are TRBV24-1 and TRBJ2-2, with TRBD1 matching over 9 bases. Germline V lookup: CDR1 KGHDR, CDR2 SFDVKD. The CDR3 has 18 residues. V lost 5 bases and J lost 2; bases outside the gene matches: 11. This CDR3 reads CATSVGTGWKVNTGELFF. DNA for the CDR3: TGTGCCACCAGTGTCGGGACAGGGTGGAAGGTAAACACCGGGGAGCTGTTTTTT.

CDR3 DNA sequence: TGTGCCTGGAGGGACAGTTTTCTGAACACTGAAGCTTTCTTT. This sequence encodes CAWRDSFLNTEAFF. The rearrangement links TRBV30 to TRBJ1-1; D is perhaps TRBD1 (6 bases). Germline loops: CDR1 GTSNPN, CDR2 SVGIG (reference sequence). V was shortened by 3 bases and J by 0 bases, with 11 bases between the two germline ends. The CDR3 sequence is 14 residues long.

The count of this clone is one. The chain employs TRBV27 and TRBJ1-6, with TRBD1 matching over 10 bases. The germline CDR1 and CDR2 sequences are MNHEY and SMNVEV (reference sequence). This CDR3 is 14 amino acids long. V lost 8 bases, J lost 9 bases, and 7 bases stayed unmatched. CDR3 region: CASWTGGIGSPLHF. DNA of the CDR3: TGTGCCAGCTGGACAGGGGGAATCGGTTCACCCCTCCACTTT.

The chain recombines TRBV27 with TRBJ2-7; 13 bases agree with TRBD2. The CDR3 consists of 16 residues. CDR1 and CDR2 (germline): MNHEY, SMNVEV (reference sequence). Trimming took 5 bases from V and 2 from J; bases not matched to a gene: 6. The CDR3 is CASSPTGLAGTYEQYF. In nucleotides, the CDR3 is TGTGCCAGCAGTCCCACGGGACTAGCGGGGACCTACGAGCAGTACTTC.

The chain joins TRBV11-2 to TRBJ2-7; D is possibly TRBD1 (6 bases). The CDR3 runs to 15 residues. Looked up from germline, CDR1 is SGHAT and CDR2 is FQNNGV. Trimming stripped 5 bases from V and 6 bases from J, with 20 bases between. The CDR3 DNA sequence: TGTGCCAGCAGCCCAGACAGGTGGGCTACTACCGAGCAGTACTTC. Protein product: CASSPDRWATTEQYF.

CDR3 DNA: TGTGCCAGTAGCCCACCCCCCGCGGGAGGTCTCCATGAGCAGTTCTTC. Translating gives CASSPPPAGGLHEQFF. The V and J genes are TRBV19 and TRBJ2-1; 8 positions agree with TRBD2. This CDR3 has 16 residues. From germline, CDR1 is LNHDA and CDR2 SQIVND (reference sequence). The trim removed 6 bases at V and 8 bases at J, leaving 15 bases unmatched. Full variable domain (outside the CDR3, taken from reference TRBV19 and TRBJ2-1): DGGITQSPKYLFRKEGQNVTLSCEQNLNHDAMYWYRQDPGQGLRLIYYSQIVNDFQKGDIAEGYSVSREKKESFPLTVTSAQKNPTAFYLCASSPPPAGGLHEQFFGPGTRLTVL.

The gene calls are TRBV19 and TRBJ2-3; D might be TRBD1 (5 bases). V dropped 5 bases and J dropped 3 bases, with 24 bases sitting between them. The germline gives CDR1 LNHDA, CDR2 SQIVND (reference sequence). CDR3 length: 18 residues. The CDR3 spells CASSSWRPETVATDTQYF. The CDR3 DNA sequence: TGTGCCAGTAGTTCGTGGCGACCCGAGACAGTTGCGACAGATACGCAGTATTTT.

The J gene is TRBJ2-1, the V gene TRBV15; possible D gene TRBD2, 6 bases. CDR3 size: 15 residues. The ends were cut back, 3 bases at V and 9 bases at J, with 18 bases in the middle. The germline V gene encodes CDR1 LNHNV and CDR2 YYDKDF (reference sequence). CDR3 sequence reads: CATSRSTGGTREQFF. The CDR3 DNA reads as TGTGCCACCAGCAGGTCCACCGGGGGAACGCGTGAGCAGTTCTTC. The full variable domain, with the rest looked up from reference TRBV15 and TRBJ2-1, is DAMVIQNPRYQVTQFGKPVTLSCSQTLNHNVMYWYQQKSSQAPKLLFHYYDKDFNNEADTPDNFQSRRPNTSFCFLDIRSPGLGDTAMYLCATSRSTGGTREQFFGPGTRLTVL.

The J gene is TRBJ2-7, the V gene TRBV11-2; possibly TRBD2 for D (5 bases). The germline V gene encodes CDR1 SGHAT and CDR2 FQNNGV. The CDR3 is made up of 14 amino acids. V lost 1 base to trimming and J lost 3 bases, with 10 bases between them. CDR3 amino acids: CASSLVDSDYEQYF. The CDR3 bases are TGTGCCAGCAGCTTAGTGGACTCTGACTACGAGCAGTACTTC.